These T cell receptor beta chains were read from a single sample in a study of post-analysis software for immune sequencing data. A single record per CDR3 protein comes from TCRdb applying MiXCR to the PCR reads. The sample has approximately 180,000 distinct CDR3 sequences; 30% are singletons. The sample comprised blood. Every receptor here comes from a girl between 5 and 17 years old with multiple sclerosis. CDR3s include the opening cysteine and the closing phenylalanine or tryptophan. The D gene is left open where the match is weak. Part of the rows lack a size; the others show once, few, many or a class for expanded clones.

length	D	size	J	V	CDR3	DNA
16	NA	NA	TRBJ2-3	TRBV3-1	CASSQDPGPPRDTQYF	TGTGCCAGCAGCCAAGATCCCGGACCACCCAGGGATACGCAGTATTTT
14	TRBD1	NA	TRBJ1-1	TRBV3-1	CASSQGQVNTEAFF	TGTGCCAGCAGCCAGGGACAGGTGAACACTGAAGCTTTCTTT
13	NA	few	TRBJ1-1	TRBV5-1	CASSPQVNTEAFF	TGCGCCAGCAGCCCTCAGGTGAACACTGAAGCTTTCTTT
12	NA	NA	TRBJ1-4	TRBV28	CASQGRLEKLFF	TGTGCCAGTCAAGGACGTCTTGAAAAACTGTTTTTT
13	TRBD1	many	TRBJ2-7	TRBV30	CAWSFGQGYEQYF	TGTGCCTGGAGCTTCGGACAGGGCTACGAGCAGTACTTC
13	NA	NA	TRBJ1-6	TRBV7-8	CASSRTGSAPLHF	TGTGCCAGCAGCAGAACCGGGTCGGCACCCCTCCACTTT
17	TRBD2	many	TRBJ2-1	TRBV20-1	CSARSGAGGTLRSEQFF	TGCAGTGCTCGCTCGGGGGCGGGAGGGACGCTCCGGAGCGAGCAGTTCTTC
16	TRBD2	few	TRBJ2-2	TRBV28	CASSSLGVAGTGELFF	TGTGCCAGCAGTTCCCTCGGGGTAGCGGGCACCGGGGAGCTGTTTTTT
16	NA	NA	TRBJ1-1	TRBV21-1	CASSTPRTAMNTEAFF	TGTGCCAGCAGCACCCCGCGGACTGCAATGAACACTGAAGCTTTCTTT
16	TRBD2	few	TRBJ2-1	TRBV5-1	CASSPTLAGGYNEQFF	TGCGCCAGCAGCCCGACTTTAGCGGGGGGCTACAATGAGCAGTTCTTC
16	TRBD1	few	TRBJ1-1	TRBV11-2	CASSQLAGTGRTEAFF	TGTGCCAGCAGCCAACTCGCCGGGACAGGGCGCACTGAAGCTTTCTTT
19	TRBD2	few	TRBJ2-3	TRBV28	CASGTANPLAGTSTDTQYF	TGTGCCAGCGGGACAGCAAACCCACTAGCGGGAACTAGCACAGATACGCAGTATTTT
14	NA	few	TRBJ2-5	TRBV5-6	CVSTKPTGQETQYF	TGTGTCAGCACCAAACCGACAGGTCAAGAGACCCAGTACTTC
11	NA	few	TRBJ2-3	TRBV11-2	CASSPHLTQYF	TGTGCCAGCAGCCCCCATTTAACGCAGTATTTT
15	TRBD1	NA	TRBJ2-3	TRBV5-6	CASSFRTGSTDAQYF	TGTGCCAGCAGCTTCAGGACAGGGAGCACAGATGCGCAGTATTTT
18	NA	many	TRBJ2-7	TRBV5-1	CASSLERFSGRNTYEQYF	TGCGCCAGCAGCTTGGAGCGCTTTAGTGGGCGAAATACCTACGAGCAGTACTTC
13	TRBD2	many	TRBJ2-1	TRBV18	CASSPPGGGGKFF	TGTGCCAGCTCACCGCCGGGAGGCGGGGGGAAGTTCTTC
16	NA	NA	TRBJ2-5	TRBV28	CASSLGLREQGETQYF	TGTGCCAGCAGTTTAGGGTTAAGGGAACAGGGAGAGACCCAGTACTTC
18	NA	NA	TRBJ2-7	TRBV5-1	CASGLERFSGRNTYEQYF	TGCGCCAGCGGCTTGGAGCGCTTTAGTGGGCGAAATACCTACGAGCAGTACTTC
15	NA	few	TRBJ2-3	TRBV21-1	CASRSGQEITDTQYF	TGTGCCAGCAGATCGGGACAGGAGATCACAGATACGCAGTATTTT
16	NA	once	TRBJ2-5	TRBV20-1	CSARPSAEGGQETQYF	TGCAGTGCTAGACCCTCCGCTGAGGGAGGACAGGAGACCCAGTACTTC
15	NA	once	TRBJ2-3	TRBV5-5	CASSFLAPTTDTQYF	TGTGCCAGCAGCTTCCTAGCGCCAACCACAGATACGCAGTATTTT
17	TRBD2	NA	TRBJ2-2	TRBV10-2	CASSESIVAGEVGELFF	TGCGCCAGCAGTGAGTCAATCGTGGCGGGAGAGGTCGGGGAGCTGTTTTTT
16	TRBD2	many	TRBJ2-7	TRBV27	CASRNRLASSSYEQYF	TGTGCCAGCAGGAATCGACTAGCGTCTAGCTCCTACGAGCAGTACTTC
14	TRBD2	many	TRBJ2-3	TRBV12-3/TRBV12-4	CASSFRLAVDTQYF	TGTGCCAGCAGTTTTAGGCTAGCGGTAGATACGCAGTATTTT
14	TRBD1	NA	TRBJ2-7	TRBV27	CASSPGTGGNEQYF	TGTGCCAGCAGTCCCGGGACAGGGGGCAACGAGCAGTACTTC
17	NA	NA	TRBJ2-1	TRBV20-1	CSARTLERTTSYNEQFF	TGCAGTGCTAGAACCTTGGAGCGGACTACCTCCTACAATGAGCAGTTCTTC
14	NA	many	TRBJ1-6	TRBV9	CASSVGVGGSPLHF	TGTGCCAGCAGCGTCGGGGTGGGGGGCTCACCCCTCCACTTT
15	NA	many	TRBJ2-7	TRBV5-1	CASSLDLGISYEQYF	TGCGCCAGCAGCTTGGATCTAGGGATTTCCTACGAGCAGTACTTC
14	TRBD2	few	TRBJ2-5	TRBV10-3	CAISELADQETQYF	TGTGCCATCAGTGAACTAGCGGACCAAGAGACCCAGTACTTC
14	TRBD1	few	TRBJ2-5	TRBV14	CASSPTGAKETQYF	TGTGCCAGCAGCCCCACAGGGGCGAAAGAGACCCAGTACTTC
16	NA	few	TRBJ2-2	TRBV7-6	CASNPMTGRFTGELFF	TGTGCCAGCAACCCCATGACGGGCCGATTCACCGGGGAGCTGTTTTTT
16	TRBD1	NA	TRBJ2-3	TRBV6-6	CASSYSMTGAADTQYF	TGTGCCAGCAGTTACTCTATGACAGGGGCAGCAGATACGCAGTATTTT